Presented here are 17 T cell receptor beta chains from one specimen sequenced in a study of blood T cell repertoires in COVID-19. The repertoire was sequenced with immunoSEQ multiplex PCR; TCRdb's copy has only in-frame clones and lacks some. The sample has 70,000 to 95,000 clones, roughly 80% seen once; the top ten hold 10% to 15%. The sample taken for sequencing was peripheral blood. These receptors were obtained from a woman aged 70-85 years with active or convalescent COVID-19.

The rearrangement joins TRBV15 to TRBJ1-4; 8 nucleotides align to TRBD1. The CDR3 loop spans 16 amino acids. The germline gives CDR1 LNHNV, CDR2 YYDKDF (reference sequence). V lost 0 bases to trimming and J lost 5 bases; unmatched junction nucleotides: 5. CDR3 loop: CATSRDPRTGNEKLFF. The CDR3 DNA follows: TGTGCCACCAGCAGAGATCCCCGGACAGGGAATGAAAAACTGTTTTTT.

CDR3: CASSPEPYGYTF. As DNA, the CDR3 is TGTGCCAGCAGCCCTGAGCCTTATGGCTACACCTTC. The chain links TRBV7-2 to TRBJ1-2; D is uncertain. Germline V lookup: CDR1 SGHTA, CDR2 FQGNSA. CDR3 length: 12 residues. The V gene lost 5 bases and the J gene lost 5 bases, with 9 bases spanning the gap.

The J gene is TRBJ2-5, the V gene TRBV19; the D is unclear. Germline CDR1 LNHDA, CDR2 SQIVND (reference sequence). Trimming pared 7 bases from V and 1 base from J, leaving 16 bases between. CDR3 length: 15 amino acids. The DNA of the CDR3 is TGTGCCAGTACAATCCGACACCACCGCCAAGAGACCCAGTACTTC. Protein product: CASTIRHHRQETQYF.

The chain has TRBV28 and TRBJ1-2; TRBD1 aligns across 8 bases. The CDR3 spans 18 residues. The ends lost 4 bases at V and 4 bases at J; junction bases unmatched: 17. Per germline, CDR1 MDHEN and CDR2 SYDVKM. The CDR3 protein is CASSSQRQGRSPRYGYTF. CDR3 DNA: TGTGCCAGCAGTTCCCAACGACAGGGGCGATCTCCACGCTATGGCTACACCTTC.

This chain links TRBV19 with TRBJ2-3, with a possible D match to TRBD1 (6 bases). V was cut by 0 bases and J by 0 bases, with 13 bases left in between. The length of the CDR3 is 17 residues. Germline V CDR1 and CDR2: LNHDA, SQIVND (reference sequence). CDR3 loop: CASSIDLWTASTDTQYF. Here the CDR3 DNA reads TGTGCCAGTAGTATAGATCTTTGGACAGCTAGCACAGATACGCAGTATTTT.

This sequence joins TRBV10-3 and TRBJ2-7; TRBD1 aligns across 10 bases. The germline V gene has CDR1 ENHRY and CDR2 SYGVKD. The CDR3 loop spans 14 amino acids. The V and J ends lost 5 bases and 5 bases, in that order; junction bases with no gene match: 6. This CDR3 reads CAISRQGAEDEQYF. CDR3 DNA: TGTGCCATCAGTAGACAGGGGGCCGAGGACGAGCAGTACTTC.

The chain combines TRBV19 with TRBJ1-4; weak D call: TRBD1 (6 bases). The CDR3 contains 16 residues. The V gene lost 4 bases and the J gene lost 5 bases, with 17 bases spanning the gap. Germline loops: CDR1 LNHDA, CDR2 SQIVND (reference sequence). The CDR3 protein is CASSTRPGQTNEKLFF. As DNA, the CDR3 is TGTGCCAGTAGTACGCGACCGGGACAAACGAATGAAAAACTGTTTTTT.

The chain links TRBV7-6 to TRBJ2-3; no clear D. This CDR3 comprises 12 residues. Germline V CDR1 and CDR2: SGHVS, FNYEAQ. V lost 5 bases and J lost 0, with 3 bases in between. In nucleotides, the CDR3 is TGTGCCAGCAGCGGCAGCACAGATACGCAGTATTTT. Its translation is CASSGSTDTQYF.

The chain links TRBV7-9 to TRBJ2-7; the match to TRBD1 covers 10 bases. The CDR3 length is 15 residues. Germline V CDR1 and CDR2: SEHNR, FQNEAQ (reference sequence). V lost 3 bases to trimming and J lost 5 bases; unmatched junction nucleotides: 7. CDR3 loop: CASSFRDRGENEQYF. Written as DNA, the CDR3 is TGTGCCAGCAGCTTCCGGGACAGGGGAGAGAACGAGCAGTACTTC.

The chain carries TRBV7-2 and TRBJ1-5; 7 nucleotides match TRBD1. The V segment lost 5 bases and the J segment 2 bases; nucleotides outside the gene matches: 3. Germline-derived CDR1 and CDR2 are SGHTA and FQGNSA. The CDR3 extends over 14 amino acids. The CDR3 bases are TGTGCCAGCAGCCCCCAGGGGGGCAATCAGCCCCAGCATTTT. It yields the protein CASSPQGGNQPQHF. Full variable domain (outside the CDR3, taken from reference TRBV7-2 and TRBJ1-5): GAGVSQSPSNKVTEKGKDVELRCDPISGHTALYWYRQSLGQGLEFLIYFQGNSAPDKSGLPSDRFSAERTGGSVSTLTIQRTQQEDSAVYLCASSPQGGNQPQHFGDGTRLSIL.

The chain is built from TRBV4-3 and TRBJ1-2, with a tentative D call TRBD1 (5 bases). V was trimmed by 3 bases and J by 3 bases, leaving 14 bases between them. Germline V gene data show CDR1 as LGHNA and CDR2 as YSLEER. This CDR3 contains 15 residues. Here the CDR3 DNA reads TGCGCCAGCAGCCAGGGACGGGAGGATCACTATGGCTACACCTTC. This codes for CASSQGREDHYGYTF.

This clone was seen only a few times. The gene calls are TRBV5-8 and TRBJ1-1; 7 positions agree with TRBD1. This CDR3 comprises 15 residues. V lost 4 bases to trimming and J lost 4 bases; unmatched junction nucleotides: 10. The germline gives CDR1 SGHTS, CDR2 YDEGEE. The CDR3 DNA reads as TGTGCCAGCAGCGATCGACAGGGTTGGGGCACTGAAGCTTTCTTT. It specifies CASSDRQGWGTEAFF. Combining the CDR3 with reference TRBV5-8 and TRBJ1-1 gives the whole variable domain EAGVTQSPTHLIKTRGQQATLRCSPISGHTSVYWYQQALGLGLQFLLWYDEGEERNRGNFPPRFSGRQFPNYSSELNVNALELEDSALYLCASSDRQGWGTEAFFGQGTRLTVV.

The chain combines TRBV7-2 with TRBJ1-1; D might be TRBD1 (5 bases). Per germline, CDR1 SGHTA and CDR2 FQGNSA. V lost 5 bases and J lost 4, with 11 bases in between. The CDR3 runs to 13 residues. The CDR3 is CASSTTGSTEAFF. The CDR3 DNA sequence: TGTGCCAGCAGCACAACAGGATCCACTGAAGCTTTCTTT. The entire variable domain, with the rest obtained from reference TRBV7-2 and TRBJ1-1, is as follows: GAGVSQSPSNKVTEKGKDVELRCDPISGHTALYWYRQSLGQGLEFLIYFQGNSAPDKSGLPSDRFSAERTGGSVSTLTIQRTQQEDSAVYLCASSTTGSTEAFFGQGTRLTVV.

The V call is TRBV6-5, the J call TRBJ1-2, with D tentatively TRBD1 (6 bases). The CDR3 covers 13 residues. From germline, CDR1 is MNHEY and CDR2 SVGAGI. V lost 0 bases, J lost 8 bases, and 10 bases lay in between. The CDR3 spells CASSYSPGVGYTF. CDR3 coding DNA: TGTGCCAGCAGTTACTCGCCAGGGGTGGGCTACACCTTC.

The chain is built from TRBV6-5 and TRBJ2-3, with unresolved D. The germline V and J ends were trimmed by 6 bases and 6 bases, with 13 bases remaining between them. The CDR3 loop spans 13 amino acids. Germline V gene lookup returns CDR1 MNHEY and CDR2 SVGAGI. The CDR3 coding sequence is TGTGCCAGCAGCTCCCGCTGGGCGGATACGCAGTATTTT. Encoded protein: CASSSRWADTQYF.

In its sample, this clone was seen a few times. This chain joins TRBV3-1 (or the pseudogene TRBV3-2) and TRBJ1-4; possible D gene TRBD1, 5 bases. In germline, CDR1 is LGHDT, CDR2 YNNKEL (reference sequence). V lost 0 bases and J lost 8, with 25 bases in between. This CDR3 has 19 amino acids. The CDR3 DNA is TGTGCCAGCAGCCAAGATCGAAAGGGAACGGGGGTTCTAAAAGAAAAACTGTTTTTT. It yields the protein CASSQDRKGTGVLKEKLFF.

The chain employs TRBV7-2 and TRBJ1-3; no definite D call. The CDR3 is 15 amino acids. Per germline, CDR1 SGHTA and CDR2 FQGNSA. Trimming shortened V by 2 bases and J by 4 bases, and 12 bases separated the two germline ends. This chain's CDR3 is CASSLMRAGGNTIYF. The CDR3 nucleotides are TGTGCCAGCAGCTTAATGAGGGCCGGCGGAAACACCATATATTTT.